The rows below give T cell receptor beta chains drawn from one sample of a study of T cell repertoires in cytomegalovirus infection. One entry per CDR3 protein results from TCRdb running MiXCR on the reads. In the table there are some 700,000 distinct CDR3 sequences, 33% of which are singletons. Their antigen targets remain unknown. The starting material was cultured PBMCs, obtained from culture after CMV antigen stimulation. The origin of the receptors is a human donor in good health (CMV status not recorded). Some clones in this sample may be carry-over from other donors' samples. CDR3s include the opening cysteine and the closing phenylalanine or tryptophan. Each record gives: V gene, clone size, J gene, D gene, CDR3 DNA, CDR3 protein. The D gene is left open where the match is weak. Where a row states a size, it is once, few, many or the class of an expanded clone; other rows omit it.

TRBV29-1	once	TRBJ1-1	.	TGCAGCGTCCGGGGTTTGGGGGGGCGATTTGAAGCTTTCTTT	CSVRGLGGRFEAFF
TRBV7-6	few	TRBJ2-1	TRBD2	TGTGCCAGCAGCTTTGGGACTAGCGGCAACTCCTACAATGAGCAGTTCTTC	CASSFGTSGNSYNEQFF
TRBV11-2	.	TRBJ2-2	TRBD2	TGTGCCAGCAGCTTAGGGGGCATAGCGGGAGTATACACCGGGGAGCTGTTTTTT	CASSLGGIAGVYTGELFF
TRBV15	.	TRBJ2-1	.	TGTGCCACCAGCAGAGATAGAACTACTGAGCAGTTCTTC	CATSRDRTTEQFF
TRBV7-2	many	TRBJ2-5	TRBD2	TGTGCCAGCACTCGACTAGCGGGGGGGGGGACCCAGTACTTC	CASTRLAGGGTQYF
TRBV19	few	TRBJ1-1	.	TGTGCCAGTAGTATTTTCGGGGGATCCATGAACACTGAAGCTTTCTTT	CASSIFGGSMNTEAFF
TRBV20-1	few	TRBJ2-2	.	TGCAGTGCCCAAGTGGGAGAGGCCGGGGAGCTGTTTTTT	CSAQVGEAGELFF
TRBV10-3	.	TRBJ2-3	.	TGTGCCATCAGTGAGCGGCAGGTCACAGATACGCAGTATTTT	CAISERQVTDTQYF
TRBV6-2/TRBV6-3	few	TRBJ1-1	.	TGTGCCAGCAGTCTCTCGGGCCCATCTACCGAGAACACTGAAGCTTTCTTT	CASSLSGPSTENTEAFF
TRBV6-6	few	TRBJ1-5	.	TGTGCCAGCACGAGCGCGACCAATCAGCCCCAGCATTTT	CASTSATNQPQHF
TRBV5-1	.	TRBJ1-1	.	TGCGCCAGCAGCCCGGGTCCAGGCGAGAACACTGAAGCTTTCTTT	CASSPGPGENTEAFF
TRBV4-1	.	TRBJ1-1	.	TGCGCCAGCAGCTCAGGACGTCAGGGCTACACTGAAGCTTTCTTT	CASSSGRQGYTEAFF
TRBV7-2	few	TRBJ2-1	.	TGTGCCAGCAGCTTCAGTTTCTCCTCCTACAATGAGCAGTTCTTC	CASSFSFSSYNEQFF
TRBV7-2	few	TRBJ2-1	TRBD2	TGTGCCAGCAGCTTCGCTAGCGGGAGGAGGGATGAGCAGTTCTTC	CASSFASGRRDEQFF
TRBV20-1	few	TRBJ2-2	.	TGCAGTGCAGTGCTTAGGCGGCCCAACACCGGGGAGCTGTTTTTT	CSAVLRRPNTGELFF
TRBV28	few	TRBJ1-2	.	TGTGCCAGCAGAACCGGGACCTACTATGGCTACACCTTC	CASRTGTYYGYTF
TRBV20-1	.	TRBJ2-4	.	TGCAGTGCTGGGGACACCCTAGCCAAAAACATTCAGTACTTC	CSAGDTLAKNIQYF
TRBV7-9	many	TRBJ1-1	.	TGTGCCAGCAGCTCTTTCACAGGGAACACTGAAGCTTTCTTT	CASSSFTGNTEAFF
TRBV2	few	TRBJ2-1	TRBD2	TGTGCCAGCAGTGGTACTAGCGGGAGGGTCAATGAGCAGTTCTTC	CASSGTSGRVNEQFF
TRBV11-3	few	TRBJ2-3	.	TGTGCCAGCAGCTTAGCTAGGGATGGCCCGCAGTATTTT	CASSLARDGPQYF
TRBV2	.	TRBJ1-4	.	TGTGCCAGCAGTACGGGCGACGAGAATTTGGCTTGGGCTAATGAAAAACTGTTTTTT	CASSTGDENLAWANEKLFF
TRBV10-3	.	TRBJ1-3	TRBD1	TGTGCCATCAGTGAGTGGGGGGACAGTTCCGGAAACACCATATATTTT	CAISEWGDSSGNTIYF
TRBV28	few	TRBJ1-5	TRBD1	TGTGCCAGCAGAACACAGGGGGAGGGCAATCAGCCCCAGCATTTT	CASRTQGEGNQPQHF
TRBV29-1	few	TRBJ2-1	.	TGCAGCGTGGAAATATCCTACAATGAGCAGTTCTTC	CSVEISYNEQFF
TRBV2	.	TRBJ2-5	TRBD2	TGTGCCAGTGCCCGGGAGGGCGGAGAGACCCAGTACTTC	CASAREGGETQYF
TRBV5-4	few	TRBJ2-3	.	TGTGCCAGCAGCGACGACTGGAGTGATACGCAGTATTTT	CASSDDWSDTQYF
TRBV6-5	.	TRBJ1-6	.	TGTGCCAGCAGTTACAGGGAGCGGAATTCACCCCTCCACTTT	CASSYRERNSPLHF
TRBV10-3	few	TRBJ1-5	TRBD1	TGTGCCATCAGTGAGTTAGGGACAGACCAGCCCCAGCATTTT	CAISELGTDQPQHF
TRBV7-2	many	TRBJ2-1	.	TGTGCCAGCAGCCTCATAGATGAGCAGTTCTTC	CASSLIDEQFF
TRBV7-8	.	TRBJ2-5	TRBD2	TGTGCCAGCAGCCTAAACCCCCCTTGGGGGGGGACCCAGTACTTC	CASSLNPPWGGTQYF
TRBV6-2/TRBV6-3	few	TRBJ2-6	.	TGTGCCAGCAGTTACCCTGGAGCCCTCGGGGCCAACGTCCTGACTTTC	CASSYPGALGANVLTF
TRBV12-3/TRBV12-4	.	TRBJ2-7	TRBD2	TGTGCCAGCACCCTAGGGACTAGCTCCTACGAGCAGTACTTC	CASTLGTSSYEQYF
TRBV19	.	TRBJ2-3	TRBD1	TGTGCCAGTAGGAGGACAGGGTATGAGGATACGCAGTATTTT	CASRRTGYEDTQYF
TRBV6-5	.	TRBJ1-2	.	TGTGCCACCACAGACGGATCTAACTATGGCTACACCTTC	CATTDGSNYGYTF
TRBV6-1	.	TRBJ2-4	.	TGTGCCAGCCGCAGGGGTGACATTCAGTACTTC	CASRRGDIQYF
TRBV7-8	few	TRBJ1-6	.	TGTGCCAGCAGCTTACGCTGGGGAAATTCACCCCTCCACTTT	CASSLRWGNSPLHF
TRBV7-2	few	TRBJ1-4	TRBD1	TGTGCCAGCAGCTCCCCGGGACAGAATAATGAAAAACTGTTTTTT	CASSSPGQNNEKLFF
TRBV18	.	TRBJ1-1	.	TGTGCCAGCTCACCAGGGTTTGGGACTGAAGCTTTCTTT	CASSPGFGTEAFF
TRBV6-2/TRBV6-3	.	TRBJ1-1	.	TGTGCCAGCCATGAAGGGGGGAACACTGAAGCTTTCTTT	CASHEGGNTEAFF
TRBV12-3/TRBV12-4	many	TRBJ1-5	.	TGTGCCAGCAGTTTAGGGAGTGGTCAGCCCCAGCATTTT	CASSLGSGQPQHF
TRBV7-2	many	TRBJ2-1	TRBD2	TGTGCCAGCAGCTTAGGACTAGCGGGAAGCAATGAGCAGTTCTTC	CASSLGLAGSNEQFF
TRBV6-1	.	TRBJ2-1	TRBD2	TGTGCCAGCAGGGGACTCAGCGGGATAGCCCATTACAATGAGCAGTTCTTC	CASRGLSGIAHYNEQFF
TRBV12-3/TRBV12-4	.	TRBJ2-7	.	TGTGCCAGCAGTTTACGCCCCACGGACGAGCAGTACTTC	CASSLRPTDEQYF
TRBV19	.	TRBJ1-1	.	TGTGCCAGTAGTATATTAGGGCCGGGGACTGAAGCTTTCTTT	CASSILGPGTEAFF
TRBV7-2	many	TRBJ1-5	.	TGTGCCAGCAGCCGACTTCCCCATCAGCCCCAGCATTTT	CASSRLPHQPQHF
TRBV19	.	TRBJ2-2	.	TGTGCCAGTAGTATTAACACGAAGAACACCGGGGAGCTGTTTTTT	CASSINTKNTGELFF
TRBV7-2	few	TRBJ1-2	.	TGTGCCAGCAGCTTAGGAGGGACCCAAGCTAACTATGGCTACACCTTC	CASSLGGTQANYGYTF
TRBV4-1	few	TRBJ2-1	.	TGCGCCAGCAGCCAAGCCCCCAATGAGCAGTTCTTC	CASSQAPNEQFF
TRBV6-2/TRBV6-3	.	TRBJ2-2	.	TGTGCCAGCCTTCCCTTGGAGCTGTTTTTT	CASLPLELFF
TRBV24-1	.	TRBJ1-5	TRBD1	TGTGCCGTCCGGGACAGCAAGTATCAGCCCCAGCATTTT	CAVRDSKYQPQHF
TRBV5-1	few	TRBJ2-3	.	TGCGCCAGCAGCGGCGGGGCCCTAGATACGCAGTATTTT	CASSGGALDTQYF
TRBV2	.	TRBJ2-4	TRBD1	TGTGCCAGCAGTGGGGACAGGGAAAACATTCAGTACTTC	CASSGDRENIQYF
TRBV5-6	.	TRBJ2-1	TRBD2	TGTGCCAGCAGCTCCGGGACTAGCGGGATTCTTGGTTACAATGAGCAGTTCTTC	CASSSGTSGILGYNEQFF
TRBV5-6	.	TRBJ2-3	.	TGTGCCAGCACCCTGGACTCCACAGATACGCAGTATTTT	CASTLDSTDTQYF
TRBV5-4	few	TRBJ2-5	.	TGTGCCAGCAGCCCCGACACGAAGAAAGAGACCCAGTACTTC	CASSPDTKKETQYF